Included here is one TCR beta chain sequence, with context. No antigen is known for it. TCRdb used MiXCR to reprocess the 5' RACE reads, holding one entry per CDR3 protein. The sample yields some 600,000 distinct CDR3 sequences, roughly 6.6% seen once. The V gene's germline CDR1 is ENHRY and CDR2 SYGVKD. The ends were cut back, 7 bases at V and 5 bases at J, with 12 bases in the middle. The CDR3 covers 13 residues. These data belong to a study of identical twins. Study findings and constraints: The study found that models underestimated out-of-frame TCR alpha sharing in monozygotic twins. The analysis was cross-sectional rather than longitudinal within donors.

The same data also contributed to another study, on yellow fever vaccine responses in identical twins. That study adds: Twin vaccine T cell responses reportedly seemed partly convergent, partly personalized.

The TCR sequence derives from a woman in her late teens or twenties in good health. The chain has TRBV10-3 and TRBJ2-1; tentatively, D is TRBD2 (6 bases). Input material: PBMCs. As DNA, the CDR3 is TGTGCCATCAAGGTTAGCGGCAACAATGAGCAGTTCTTC. Translating gives CAIKVSGNNEQFF.